The rows below give T cell receptor beta chains drawn from one sample of a study of blood T cell repertoires in COVID-19. This table comes from immunoSEQ multiplex PCR, and its TCRdb copy is limited to in-frame clones, with some not included. The sample holds under 250,000 clones; less than 90% are singletons and the top ten take 2% to 3%. The sample consisted of peripheral blood. These receptors came from a woman aged 70-85 years with active or convalescent COVID-19. Each CDR3 is given with its conserved first and last residue. The D gene is left open where the match is weak. Clone size is not always given. Where it is, it says once, few, many or a class for expanded clones.

J | D | size | V | DNA | CDR3
TRBJ1-5 | NA | NA | TRBV2 | TGTGCCAGCAGTGAGGGCAGCCGCTACCTCGATCAGCCCCAGCATTTT | CASSEGSRYLDQPQHF
TRBJ2-5 | TRBD2 | NA | TRBV7-8 | TGTGCCAGCAGCTTAAGACTAGCGGGGGGCCTTAATGTCCCCCAAGAGACCCAGTACTTC | CASSLRLAGGLNVPQETQYF
TRBJ2-2 | TRBD2 | NA | TRBV5-4 | TGTGCCAGCAGCCCGACTAGCGGGGGGGAGCTGTTTTTT | CASSPTSGGELFF
TRBJ1-5 | NA | once | TRBV21-1 | TGTGCCAGCAGCAATGCCAGGGGTGCCACCAGCAATCAGCCCCAGCATTTT | CASSNARGATSNQPQHF
TRBJ1-5 | TRBD1 | once | TRBV7-8 | TGTGCCAGCGGGGACAGTTATAGCAATCAGCCCCAGCATTTT | CASGDSYSNQPQHF
TRBJ1-3 | NA | NA | TRBV7-2 | TGTGCCAGCAGCTTAGTCCATGGCGGAAACACCATATATTTT | CASSLVHGGNTIYF
TRBJ2-7 | TRBD1 | NA | TRBV28 | TGTGCCAGCAGTTCGGGACAGGGGGTTCCTTACGAGCAGTACTTC | CASSSGQGVPYEQYF
TRBJ1-3 | TRBD1 | NA | TRBV5-1 | TGCGCCAGCAGCGTTGGACAGGGGGCCTTTGGAGGAAACACCATATATTTT | CASSVGQGAFGGNTIYF
TRBJ1-2 | NA | NA | TRBV2 | TGTGCCACCTCGGAATATACAGGATACTATGGCTACACCTTC | CATSEYTGYYGYTF
TRBJ2-7 | NA | NA | TRBV27 | TGTGCCAGCAGTATCTTCTACGAGCAGTACTTC | CASSIFYEQYF
TRBJ1-2 | NA | NA | TRBV6-1 | TGTGCCAGCAGTGACCCCGGAGCAAACTATGGCTACACCTTC | CASSDPGANYGYTF
TRBJ2-4 | TRBD2 | NA | TRBV3-1/TRBV3-2 | TGTGCCAGCAGCCGAAACGGGGGGAACATTCAGTACTTC | CASSRNGGNIQYF
TRBJ2-5 | NA | once | TRBV5-4 | TGTGCCAGCAGCTCGGAGATCCAAGAGACCCAGTACTTC | CASSSEIQETQYF
TRBJ2-1 | TRBD2 | NA | TRBV2 | TGTGCCAGCAGTGTGCGGGAGGGCCTGAATGAGCAGTTCTTC | CASSVREGLNEQFF
TRBJ1-4 | NA | NA | TRBV4-2 | TGTGCCAGCAGCCACGCTACAGGATCAACTAATGAAAAACTGTTTTTT | CASSHATGSTNEKLFF
TRBJ1-1 | NA | NA | TRBV6-6 | TGTGCCAGCAGAGGGGGGGAGGTAGACGGTGAAGCTTTCTTT | CASRGGEVDGEAFF
TRBJ2-7 | TRBD2 | once | TRBV6-5 | TGTGCCAGCAGTCTCTTGACTAGCTTCTACGAGCAGTACTTC | CASSLLTSFYEQYF
TRBJ2-7 | NA | NA | TRBV3-1/TRBV3-2 | TGTGCCAGCAGCCTAAGCGGCTACGAGCAGTACTTC | CASSLSGYEQYF
TRBJ2-5 | NA | NA | TRBV6-5 | TGTGCCAGCAGTTACGAGCGCCAAGAGACCCAGTACTTC | CASSYERQETQYF
TRBJ1-2 | NA | NA | TRBV5-8 | TGTGCCAGCAGCTTGGGTCAGAACTATGGCTACACCTTC | CASSLGQNYGYTF
TRBJ1-2 | NA | NA | TRBV6-1 | TGTGCCAGCAGTGAATTCGGGGGGCACTATGGCTACACCTTC | CASSEFGGHYGYTF
TRBJ2-3 | TRBD2 | NA | TRBV19 | TGTGCCAGTGACCTTGGCGGGGGGGTTACAGATACGCAGTATTTT | CASDLGGGVTDTQYF
TRBJ1-2 | TRBD1 | NA | TRBV12-5 | TGTGCTAGTGGTTTGGCCCTGTCCCGGGACAGCCTCCAGGGGAGAGAGGCCCTGCGGAGGGACTACACCTTC | CASGLALSRDSLQGREALRRDYTF
TRBJ2-1 | TRBD2 | NA | TRBV11-3 | TGTGCCAGCAGCTTGGGCGGGGGGGACCCCAATGAGCAGTTCTTC | CASSLGGGDPNEQFF
TRBJ2-5 | NA | NA | TRBV5-1 | TGCGCCAGCAGCCCGGACAGTTTAGAGACCCAGTACTTC | CASSPDSLETQYF
TRBJ1-1 | NA | NA | TRBV18 | TGTGCCAGCTCAGGGCACACTGAAGCTTTCTTT | CASSGHTEAFF
TRBJ1-1 | NA | NA | TRBV7-3 | TGTGCCAGCAGCCCCGGTGGTCCGGACACTGAAGCTTTCTTT | CASSPGGPDTEAFF
TRBJ2-1 | NA | NA | TRBV3-1/TRBV3-2 | TGTGCCAGCAGCCAAGATAAGCTAGCCAGGGGCAATGAGCAGTTCTTC | CASSQDKLARGNEQFF
TRBJ2-1 | TRBD2 | NA | TRBV7-3 | TGTGCCAGCAGCTTGGGGACTAGCGTCAATGAGCAGTTCTTC | CASSLGTSVNEQFF
TRBJ2-3 | TRBD2 | NA | TRBV2 | TGTGCCAGCAGTGCGACTAGCGGGGGGTACACAGATACGCAGTATTTT | CASSATSGGYTDTQYF
TRBJ2-2 | TRBD2 | NA | TRBV11-2 | TGTGCCAGCAGCCCTAGCGGGACCTTGAACACCGGGGAGCTGTTTTTT | CASSPSGTLNTGELFF
TRBJ1-2 | NA | NA | TRBV3-1/TRBV3-2 | TGTGCCAGCAGCCAAGATCTGAAGCCCTATGGCTACACCTTC | CASSQDLKPYGYTF
TRBJ2-3 | TRBD1 | NA | TRBV28 | TGTGCCAGCAGCGGGCAGGGGGCAGGCACAGATACGCAGTATTTT | CASSGQGAGTDTQYF
TRBJ1-2 | NA | once | TRBV6-1 | TGTGCCAGCAGTGAAGAACCAGGGGCCGGCTACACCTTC | CASSEEPGAGYTF
TRBJ2-2 | NA | NA | TRBV5-1 | TGCGCCAGCAACCCTCCAGGGGGGATGAACACCGGGGAGCTGTTTTTT | CASNPPGGMNTGELFF
TRBJ2-7 | NA | NA | TRBV7-9 | TGTGCCAGCAGCTACTCCATCTACGAGCAGTACTTC | CASSYSIYEQYF
TRBJ1-5 | NA | NA | TRBV21-1 | TGTGCCAGCAGCAAAGAGGGGCTGCTCAATCAGCCCCAGCATTTT | CASSKEGLLNQPQHF
TRBJ2-2 | TRBD2 | NA | TRBV19 | TGTGCCAGCCAAAGCGGGGGGGCTTTCACCGGGGAGCTGTTTTTT | CASQSGGAFTGELFF
TRBJ1-2 | NA | NA | TRBV29-1 | TGCAGCGGGCAGAGGCCAGATGGCTACACCTTC | CSGQRPDGYTF
TRBJ1-1 | NA | NA | TRBV5-5 | TGTGCCAGCAGCTCCACAGGGTTGAACACTGAAGCTTTCTTT | CASSSTGLNTEAFF
TRBJ2-3 | TRBD2 | NA | TRBV5-6 | TGTGCCAGCAGCCCCCGGACTAGCGGGGGGGCAGATACGCAGTATTTT | CASSPRTSGGADTQYF
TRBJ1-6 | NA | few | TRBV4-1 | TGCGCCAGCAGCCAAGCCGCCAGGGCCTATAATTCACCCCTCCACTTT | CASSQAARAYNSPLHF
TRBJ2-7 | TRBD2 | NA | TRBV19 | TGTGCCAGTAAGATGACTAGCGGGAGTTACGAGCAGTACTTC | CASKMTSGSYEQYF
TRBJ2-3 | TRBD2 | NA | TRBV7-2 | TGTGCCAGCAGCTCACTTAGCGGGAATGTGGCAGATACGCAGTATTTT | CASSSLSGNVADTQYF
TRBJ2-1 | NA | NA | TRBV19 | TGTGCCAGTAGAGGAGCGCAGAGCAGCTCCTACAATGAGCAGTTCTTC | CASRGAQSSSYNEQFF
TRBJ2-7 | TRBD2 | NA | TRBV11-2 | TGTGCCAGCAGCTTTAGCCAGCGGGGTAGCTCCTACGAGCAGTACTTC | CASSFSQRGSSYEQYF
TRBJ2-3 | NA | few | TRBV27 | TGTGCCAGCAGTTCGGACGTGGGAGGCGCAGATACGCAGTATTTT | CASSSDVGGADTQYF
TRBJ1-2 | NA | NA | TRBV19 | TGTGCCAGTAGGAGCGGCTATGGCTACACCTTC | CASRSGYGYTF
TRBJ1-1 | NA | NA | TRBV28 | TGTGCCAGCAGTTCCCCAGACGGACTTAAAGCTTTCTTT | CASSSPDGLKAFF
TRBJ1-6 | TRBD1 | NA | TRBV19 | TGTGCCAGTAGTATGCAGGGGGTCTATAATTCACCCCTCCACTTT | CASSMQGVYNSPLHF
TRBJ1-2 | NA | NA | TRBV7-2 | TGTGCCAGCAGCTCACGCCGGGGGTCTAACTATGGCTACACCTTC | CASSSRRGSNYGYTF
TRBJ1-1 | NA | once | TRBV3-1/TRBV3-2 | TGTGCCAGCAGCCAAGATGGAGGGAGGGAGACTGAAGCTTTCTTT | CASSQDGGRETEAFF
TRBJ1-2 | NA | NA | TRBV12-2 | TGTGCAAGTCGCTCCCCTGACAGAGGCGGATCGGCTAACTATGGCTACACCTTC | CASRSPDRGGSANYGYTF
TRBJ2-3 | NA | NA | TRBV2 | TGTGCCAGCAGTGATGAGCGTTGGGGCACAGATACGCAGTATTTT | CASSDERWGTDTQYF
TRBJ1-6 | NA | NA | TRBV28 | TGTGCCAGCAGTGGCCTCCAATTCCATTCACCCCTCCACTTT | CASSGLQFHSPLHF
TRBJ2-5 | NA | NA | TRBV24-1 | TGTGCCACCAGTGATTTGCAACGGACTGGGCAAGAGACCCAGTACTTC | CATSDLQRTGQETQYF
TRBJ2-7 | NA | NA | TRBV5-4 | TGTGCCAGCAGCTTGAGAGGGTACACCTACGAGCAGTACTTC | CASSLRGYTYEQYF
TRBJ1-1 | TRBD1 | NA | TRBV10-3 | TGTGCCATCAGTGAGAAGGGGGGACAGCCTTTCTTT | CAISEKGGQPFF
TRBJ2-5 | NA | NA | TRBV5-4 | TGTGCCAGCAGCCGTGGGCGGACTATCCAAGAGACCCAGTACTTC | CASSRGRTIQETQYF